Described below is a single T cell receptor (beta chain) sequence and its context. The TCR beta CDR3 regions underwent amplification using RNA transcripts as the source. RT-PCR in the first round (using the HTBI primer set) targeted the TCR CDR3. Via MiXCR, TCRdb re-called the multiplex PCR reads, giving one row per CDR3 protein. Of some 550,000 distinct CDR3 sequences in the sample, 20% to 25% were seen once. The sample comes from a study of T cells in Graves' hyperthyroidism and ophthalmopathy. Study background: The initial diagnosis was the point when peripheral blood was collected, ahead of any treatment.

This CDR3 region has 14 residues. Trimming pared 5 bases from V and 2 bases from J, leaving 12 bases between. Germline CDR1 MDHEN, CDR2 SYDVKM. The clonotype originates from a man aged 18 to 35 with Graves' hyperthyroidism. Sequencing was carried out using blood. The rearrangement joins TRBV28 to TRBJ2-5; no clear D. The CDR3 reads CASSQKFHQETQYF. In DNA, the CDR3 is TGTGCCAGCAGTCAAAAGTTCCATCAAGAGACCCAGTACTTC.